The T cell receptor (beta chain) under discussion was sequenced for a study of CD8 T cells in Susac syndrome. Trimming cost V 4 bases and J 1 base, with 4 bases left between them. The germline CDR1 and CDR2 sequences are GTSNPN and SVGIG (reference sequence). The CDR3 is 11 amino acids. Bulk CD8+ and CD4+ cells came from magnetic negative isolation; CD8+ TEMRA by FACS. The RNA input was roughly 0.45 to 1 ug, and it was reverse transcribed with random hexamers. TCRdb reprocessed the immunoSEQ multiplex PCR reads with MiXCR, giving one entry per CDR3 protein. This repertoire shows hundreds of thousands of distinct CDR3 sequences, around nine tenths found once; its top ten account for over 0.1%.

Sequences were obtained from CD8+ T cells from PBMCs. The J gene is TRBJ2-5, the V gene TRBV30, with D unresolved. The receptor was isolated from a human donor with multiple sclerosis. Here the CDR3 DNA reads TGTGCCTGGAACAGCCAAGAGACCCAGTACTTC. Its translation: CAWNSQETQYF.